The 16 T cell receptor beta chains in this list originate from one sample, sequenced in a study of T cells after posttransplantation cyclophosphamide. Busulfan-fludarabine conditioning, marrow transplant, and cyclophosphamide on days +3 and +4 were administered. The data were produced by immunoSEQ multiplex PCR, yet TCRdb's version contains in-frame clones alone and is incomplete. The data show some 20,000 clones, about nine tenths seen once. Specimen: PBMCs, collected after allogeneic stem cell transplant with posttransplant cyclophosphamide. The receptors were sampled from a female patient aged 40 to 50 who received an allogeneic stem cell transplant from a related donor, was CMV-positive, and had no GVHD. These T cells may partly come from the graft donor.

This clone is a singleton in its sample. The chain couples TRBV7-3 to TRBJ1-2; TRBD1 matches 7 bases. The CDR3 covers 16 residues. V gave up 0 bases and J gave up 4 bases; unmatched junction bases: 8. CDR1 SGHTA and CDR2 FQGTGA come from the germline V gene. The CDR3 region has the DNA TGTGCCAGCAGCTTAACCTCCGGGACAGCCTCCTATGGCTACACCTTC. This gives the protein CASSLTSGTASYGYTF.

The V and J genes are TRBV30 and TRBJ2-1; the match to TRBD1 covers 7 bases. The junction had 5 bases not matched to a gene; V was cut back by 2 bases and J by 1 base. The CDR3 runs 15 residues. Germline CDR1 is GTSNPN and CDR2 is SVGIG (reference sequence). In DNA form, the CDR3 reads TGTGCCTGGAGTTTGGGACAGCAGTCCTACAATGAGCAGTTCTTC. Amino acids: CAWSLGQQSYNEQFF.

This clone was detected once. The chain is built from TRBV6-5 and TRBJ2-3; no firm D call. Germline CDR1 reads MNHEY; CDR2 reads SVGAGI. Deletions cut 7 bases from V and 2 bases from J, with 13 bases between. This CDR3 is 14 amino acids long. The chain's CDR3 is CASNSIGVTDTQYF. CDR3 DNA: TGTGCCAGCAACTCTATAGGAGTCACAGATACGCAGTATTTT.

This clone was counted once. The rearrangement joins TRBV6-5 to TRBJ1-2, with D possibly TRBD1 on 5 matching bases. Germline V gene sequence: CDR1 MNHEY, CDR2 SVGAGI. There are 11 residues in the CDR3. V lost 5 bases and J lost 10, with 11 bases in between. The CDR3 protein is CASSDDRHYTF. The CDR3 DNA reads as TGTGCCAGCAGTGACGACAGACACTACACCTTC.

The chain joins TRBV10-2 to TRBJ2-7; 7 positions agree with TRBD2. This CDR3 is built from 13 residues. After removal of 9 bases from V and 5 bases from J, the junction contained 10 bases not matched to a gene. CDR1 is WSHSY and CDR2 is SAAADI in the germline V gene. DNA for the CDR3: TGCGCCAGTGGACTAGTTTCTTCGAACGAGCAGTACTTC. It yields the protein CASGLVSSNEQYF.

The chain couples TRBV5-1 to TRBJ2-5, with 9 bases identical to TRBD1. V was pared by 4 bases and J by 3 bases, with 4 bases of the junction left unmatched. This CDR3 contains 14 residues. The germline gives CDR1 SGHRS, CDR2 YFSETQ. The DNA for the CDR3 is TGCGCCAGCAGCCTGGGACAGGGAGAAGAGACCCAGTACTTC. It encodes CASSLGQGEETQYF. The entire variable domain, with the rest obtained from reference TRBV5-1 and TRBJ2-5, is as follows: KAGVTQTPRYLIKTRGQQVTLSCSPISGHRSVSWYQQTPGQGLQFLFEYFSETQRNKGNFPGRFSGRQFSNSRSEMNVSTLELGDSALYLCASSLGQGEETQYFGPGTRLLVL.

V is TRBV25-1 and J is TRBJ1-4; D may be TRBD1 (6 bases). The germline V and J ends were trimmed by 4 bases and 6 bases, with 21 bases remaining between them. This CDR3 has 17 amino acids. Germline V lookup: CDR1 MGHDK, CDR2 SYGVNS. The CDR3 here is CASSGQGRGIMDEKLFF. For the CDR3, the DNA is TGTGCCAGCAGTGGTCAGGGGAGGGGGATAATGGATGAAAAACTGTTTTTT.

The CDR3 spells CASSVGTGGEQYF. In nucleotides, the CDR3 is TGTGCCAGCAGCGTAGGAACAGGGGGCGAGCAGTACTTC. This sequence joins TRBV9 and TRBJ2-7, with 8 bases identical to TRBD1. Germline CDR1 is SGDLS and CDR2 is YYNGEE. CDR3 size: 13 residues. V was pared by 0 bases and J by 6 bases, with 2 bases of the junction left unmatched.

The J gene is TRBJ2-2, the V gene TRBV27; 7 nucleotides line up with TRBD1. Germline trimming cut 5 bases from V and 0 bases from J; bases unmatched to any gene: 6. Germline CDR1 and CDR2: MNHEY and SMNVEV (reference sequence). This CDR3 spans 16 amino acids. The CDR3 coding sequence is TGTGCCAGCAGTCCCTGGGACAGATCGAACACCGGGGAGCTGTTTTTT. Translation: CASSPWDRSNTGELFF.

V is TRBV27 and J is TRBJ2-3; D unresolved. The CDR3 is 15 amino acids. V lost 6 bases and J 6 bases, leaving 19 bases between the germline ends. The germline CDR1 and CDR2 sequences are MNHEY and SMNVEV (reference sequence). CDR3 DNA: TGTGCCAGCAGCAGTAGTCGGAGTTCCTGGGATACGCAGTATTTT. Translation gives CASSSSRSSWDTQYF.

The CDR3 nucleotides are TGTGCCAGCGCCCAAAGGGCAGGGCAAGAGACCCAGTACTTC. The encoded protein is CASAQRAGQETQYF. The chain links TRBV27 to TRBJ2-5; tentatively, D is TRBD1 (5 bases). The germline CDR1 and CDR2 sequences are MNHEY and SMNVEV (reference sequence). V was clipped by 8 bases and J by 2 bases, with 15 bases between them. This CDR3 contains 14 residues.

The V and J genes are TRBV28 and TRBJ1-5; 8 nucleotides match TRBD1. The CDR3 spans 17 residues. Per germline, CDR1 MDHEN and CDR2 SYDVKM. V gave up 5 bases and J gave up 4 bases; unmatched junction bases: 13. CDR3 nucleotides: TGTGCCAGCAGTCCAGCGGTGGCAGGGGGCAAAAATCAGCCCCAGCATTTT. Its protein is CASSPAVAGGKNQPQHF.

The rearrangement links TRBV5-4 to TRBJ2-2; D unresolved. Trimming took off 4 bases at V and 0 bases at J, with 10 bases between the two ends. This CDR3 spans 15 amino acids. Germline V gene sequence: CDR1 SGHNT, CDR2 YYREEE (reference sequence). CDR3 bases: TGTGCCAGCAGCCAGGCTCTGACGAACACCGGGGAGCTGTTTTTT. This encodes CASSQALTNTGELFF.

The V gene is TRBV28, the J gene TRBJ2-5; maybe TRBD2 (6 bases). Germline CDR1 MDHEN, CDR2 SYDVKM. Trimming shortened V by 3 bases and J by 9 bases, and 11 bases separated the two germline ends. CDR3 length: 12 amino acids. The CDR3 protein is CASSFTSRSQYF. The CDR3 nucleotides are TGTGCCAGCAGTTTTACTAGCAGATCCCAGTACTTC.

V gene TRBV10-1 combines with J gene TRBJ2-3; 7 nucleotides line up with TRBD2. The CDR3 is 13 amino acids. CDR1 WNHNN and CDR2 SYGVQD come from the germline V gene (reference sequence). V shed 9 bases and J 5 bases; nucleotides not matched to a gene: 8. CDR3 sequence reads: CARSGDRRDTQYF. In nucleotides, the CDR3 is TGCGCCAGGAGCGGGGACCGACGAGATACGCAGTATTTT.

This clone was picked up one time. The chain employs TRBV11-2 and TRBJ2-7, with 7 positions matching TRBD2. The V gene end was trimmed by 2 bases and the J gene end by 3 bases; junction bases not matched to a gene: 7. Per germline, CDR1 SGHAT and CDR2 FQNNGV. CDR3 size: 15 residues. The CDR3: CASSLSWDYFYEQYF. Written as DNA, the CDR3 is TGTGCCAGCAGCTTATCCTGGGACTACTTCTACGAGCAGTACTTC.